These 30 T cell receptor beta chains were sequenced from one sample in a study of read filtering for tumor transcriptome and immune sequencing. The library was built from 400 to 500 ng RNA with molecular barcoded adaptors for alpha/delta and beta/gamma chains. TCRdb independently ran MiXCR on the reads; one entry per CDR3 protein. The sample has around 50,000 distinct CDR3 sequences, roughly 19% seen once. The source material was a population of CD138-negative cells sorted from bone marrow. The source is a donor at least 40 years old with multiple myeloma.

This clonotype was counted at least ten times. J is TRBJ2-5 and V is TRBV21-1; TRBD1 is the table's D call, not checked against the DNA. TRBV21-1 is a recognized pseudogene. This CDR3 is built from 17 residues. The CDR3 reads CASSRGGCPDLQETQYF. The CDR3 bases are TGTGCCAGCAGCAGGGGTGGCTGCCCCGACCTCCAAGAGACCCAGTACTTC.

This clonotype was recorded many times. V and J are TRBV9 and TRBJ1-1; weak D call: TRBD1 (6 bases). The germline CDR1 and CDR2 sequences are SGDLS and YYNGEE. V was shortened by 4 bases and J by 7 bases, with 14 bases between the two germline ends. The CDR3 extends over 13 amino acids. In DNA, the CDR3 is TGTGCCAGCAGCACGACAGGACTAGGTGAAGCTTTCTTT. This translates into CASSTTGLGEAFF.

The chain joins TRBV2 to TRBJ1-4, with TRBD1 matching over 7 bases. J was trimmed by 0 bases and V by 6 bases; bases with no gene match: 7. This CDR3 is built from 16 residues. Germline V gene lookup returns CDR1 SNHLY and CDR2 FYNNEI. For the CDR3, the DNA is TGTGCCAGCAGGGACCCAGGGGGAGCAACTAATGAAAAACTGTTTTTT. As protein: CASRDPGGATNEKLFF. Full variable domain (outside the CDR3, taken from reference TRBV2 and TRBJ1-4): EPEVTQTPSHQVTQMGQEVILRCVPISNHLYFYWYRQILGQKVEFLVSFYNNEISEKSEIFDDQFSVERPDGSNFTLKIRSTKLEDSAMYFCASRDPGGATNEKLFFGSGTQLSVL.

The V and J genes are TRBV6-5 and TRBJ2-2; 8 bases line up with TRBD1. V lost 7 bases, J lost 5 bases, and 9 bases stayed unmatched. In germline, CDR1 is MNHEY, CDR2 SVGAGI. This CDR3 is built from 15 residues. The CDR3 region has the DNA TGTGCCAGCAAATATTGGACAGGGCGGACCGGGGAGCTGTTTTTT. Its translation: CASKYWTGRTGELFF.

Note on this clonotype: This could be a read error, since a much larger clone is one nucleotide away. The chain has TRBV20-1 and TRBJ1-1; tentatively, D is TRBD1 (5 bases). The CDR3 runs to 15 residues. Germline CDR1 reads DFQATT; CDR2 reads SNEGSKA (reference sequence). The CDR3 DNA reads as TGCATTGCTCCCCCACCCAATCAGGGCGCGGTTGAAGCTTTCTTT. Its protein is CIAPPPNQGAVEAFF.

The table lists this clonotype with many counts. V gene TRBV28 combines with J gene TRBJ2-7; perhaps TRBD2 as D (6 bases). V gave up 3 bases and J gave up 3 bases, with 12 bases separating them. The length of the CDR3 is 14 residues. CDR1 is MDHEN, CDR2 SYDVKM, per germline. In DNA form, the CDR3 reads TGTGCCAGCAGTTTCGCGGCGGGGAACTACGAGCAGTACTTC. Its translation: CASSFAAGNYEQYF.

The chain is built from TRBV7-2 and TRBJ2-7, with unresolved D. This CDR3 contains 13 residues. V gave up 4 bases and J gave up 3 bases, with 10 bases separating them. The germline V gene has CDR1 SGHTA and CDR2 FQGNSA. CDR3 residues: CASSSTPGYEQYF. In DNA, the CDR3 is TGTGCCAGCAGCTCCACGCCCGGCTACGAGCAGTACTTC. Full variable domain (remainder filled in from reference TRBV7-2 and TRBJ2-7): GAGVSQSPSNKVTEKGKDVELRCDPISGHTALYWYRQSLGQGLEFLIYFQGNSAPDKSGLPSDRFSAERTGGSVSTLTIQRTQQEDSAVYLCASSSTPGYEQYFGPGTRLTVT.

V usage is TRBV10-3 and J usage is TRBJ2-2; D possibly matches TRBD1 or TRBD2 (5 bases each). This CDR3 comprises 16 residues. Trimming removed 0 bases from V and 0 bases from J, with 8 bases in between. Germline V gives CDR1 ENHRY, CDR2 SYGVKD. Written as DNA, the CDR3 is TGTGCCATCAGTGAGTCGGGGACGACGAACACCGGGGAGCTGTTTTTT. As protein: CAISESGTTNTGELFF.

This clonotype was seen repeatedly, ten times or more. The CDR3 here is CASSLAGTASYEQYF. For the CDR3, the DNA is TGCGCCAGCAGCTTGGCCGGGACAGCCTCCTACGAGCAGTACTTC. The chain couples TRBV5-1 to TRBJ2-7, with 7 nucleotides matching TRBD1. Germline V gene lookup returns CDR1 SGHRS and CDR2 YFSETQ. The CDR3 contains 15 residues. With V trimmed by 0 bases and J by 0 bases, 3 bases remained unmatched.

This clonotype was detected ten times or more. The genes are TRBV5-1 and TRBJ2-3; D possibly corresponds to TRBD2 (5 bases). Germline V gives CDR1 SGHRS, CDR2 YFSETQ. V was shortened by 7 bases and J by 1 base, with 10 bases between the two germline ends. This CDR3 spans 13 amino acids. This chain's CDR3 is CASVHGGTDTQYF. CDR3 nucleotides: TGCGCCAGCGTCCACGGGGGCACAGATACGCAGTATTTT.

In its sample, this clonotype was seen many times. In DNA form, the CDR3 reads TGCAGCGTGGCGACTAGCGGTGAGCAGTTCTTC. As protein: CSVATSGEQFF. The chain has TRBV29-1 and TRBJ2-1; 9 bases match TRBD2. The germline V gene has CDR1 SQVTM and CDR2 ANQGSEA. There are 11 residues in the CDR3. V was pared by 6 bases and J by 9 bases, with 3 bases of the junction left unmatched.

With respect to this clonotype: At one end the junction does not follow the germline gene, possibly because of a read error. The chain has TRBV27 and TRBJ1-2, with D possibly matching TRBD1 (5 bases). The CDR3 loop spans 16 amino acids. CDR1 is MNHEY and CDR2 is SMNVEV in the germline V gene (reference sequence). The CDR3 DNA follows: TGTGCCAGTGGTCCCCTCCAGACAAGTTGGAAGAGGGGCTACACTTTC. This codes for CASGPLQTSWKRGYTF.

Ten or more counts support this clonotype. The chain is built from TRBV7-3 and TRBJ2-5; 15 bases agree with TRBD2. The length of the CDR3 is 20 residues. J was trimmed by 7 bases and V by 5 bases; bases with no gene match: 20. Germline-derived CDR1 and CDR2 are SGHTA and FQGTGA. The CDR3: CASSPNHGLAGGPPIGTQYF. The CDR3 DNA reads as TGTGCCAGCAGCCCCAATCACGGACTAGCGGGAGGGCCCCCAATTGGGACCCAGTACTTC.

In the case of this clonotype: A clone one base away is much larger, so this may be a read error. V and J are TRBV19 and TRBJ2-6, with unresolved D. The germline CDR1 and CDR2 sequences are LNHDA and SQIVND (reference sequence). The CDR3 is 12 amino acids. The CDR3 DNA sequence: TGTGCCTGTAGTCCTGGGGCCAACGTCCTGACTTTC. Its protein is CACSPGANVLTF. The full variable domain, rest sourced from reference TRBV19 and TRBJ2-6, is DGGITQSPKYLFRKEGQNVTLSCEQNLNHDAMYWYRQDPGQGLRLIYYSQIVNDFQKGDIAEGYSVSREKKESFPLTVTSAQKNPTAFYLCACSPGANVLTFGAGSRLTVL.

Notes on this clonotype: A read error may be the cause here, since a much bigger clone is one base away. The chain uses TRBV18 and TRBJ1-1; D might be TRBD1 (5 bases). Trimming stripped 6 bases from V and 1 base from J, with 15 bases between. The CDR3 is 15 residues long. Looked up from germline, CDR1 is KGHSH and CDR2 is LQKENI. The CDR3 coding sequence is TGTGCCAGCTCCACCGGGACGGCCCGGAACACTGAAGCTTTCTTT. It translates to CASSTGTARNTEAFF.

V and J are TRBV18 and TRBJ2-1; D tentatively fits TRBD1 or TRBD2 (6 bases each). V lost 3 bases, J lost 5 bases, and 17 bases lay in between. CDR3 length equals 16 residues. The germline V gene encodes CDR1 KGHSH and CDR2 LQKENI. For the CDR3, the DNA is TGTGCCAGCTCACCGGCCGTGCCCGGGGGCCACAATGAGCAGTTCTTC. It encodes CASSPAVPGGHNEQFF.

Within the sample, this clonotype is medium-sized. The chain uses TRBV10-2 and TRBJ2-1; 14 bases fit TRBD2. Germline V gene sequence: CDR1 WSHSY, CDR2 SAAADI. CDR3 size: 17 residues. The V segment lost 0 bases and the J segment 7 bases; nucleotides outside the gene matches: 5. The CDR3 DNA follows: TGCGCCAGCAGTGAGTCGTGGCGGACTAGCGGGGGGAATGAGCAGTTCTTC. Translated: CASSESWRTSGGNEQFF.

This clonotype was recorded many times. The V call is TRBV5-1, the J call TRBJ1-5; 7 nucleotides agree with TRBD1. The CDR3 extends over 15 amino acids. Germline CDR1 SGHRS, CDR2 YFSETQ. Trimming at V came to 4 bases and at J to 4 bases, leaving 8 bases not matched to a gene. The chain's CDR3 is CASSPGTARNQPQHF. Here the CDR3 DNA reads TGCGCCAGCAGCCCCGGGACAGCGAGAAATCAGCCCCAGCATTTT. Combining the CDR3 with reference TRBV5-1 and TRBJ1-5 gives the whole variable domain KAGVTQTPRYLIKTRGQQVTLSCSPISGHRSVSWYQQTPGQGLQFLFEYFSETQRNKGNFPGRFSGRQFSNSRSEMNVSTLELGDSALYLCASSPGTARNQPQHFGDGTRLSIL.

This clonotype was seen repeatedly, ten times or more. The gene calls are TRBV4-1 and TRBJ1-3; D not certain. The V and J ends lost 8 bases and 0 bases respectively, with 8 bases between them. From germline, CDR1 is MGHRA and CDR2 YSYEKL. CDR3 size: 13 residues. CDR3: CASAQSSGNTIYF. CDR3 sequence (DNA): TGCGCCAGCGCTCAGAGCTCTGGAAACACCATATATTTT.

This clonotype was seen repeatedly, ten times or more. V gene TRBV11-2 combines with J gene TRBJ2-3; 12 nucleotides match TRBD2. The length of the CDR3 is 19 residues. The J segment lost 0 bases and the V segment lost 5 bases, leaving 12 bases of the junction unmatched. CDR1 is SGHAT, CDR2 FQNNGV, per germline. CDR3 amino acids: CASSPPRLAGGPSTDTQYF. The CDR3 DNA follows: TGTGCCAGCAGCCCTCCTAGGCTAGCGGGAGGGCCTAGCACAGATACGCAGTATTTT.

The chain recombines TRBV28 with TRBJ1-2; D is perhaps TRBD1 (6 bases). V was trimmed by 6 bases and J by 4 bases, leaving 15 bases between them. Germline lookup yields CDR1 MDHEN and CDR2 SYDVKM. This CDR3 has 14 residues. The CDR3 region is CASSLTGTIYGYTF. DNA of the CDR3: TGTGCCAGCAGCTTAACAGGGACAATCTATGGCTACACCTTC.

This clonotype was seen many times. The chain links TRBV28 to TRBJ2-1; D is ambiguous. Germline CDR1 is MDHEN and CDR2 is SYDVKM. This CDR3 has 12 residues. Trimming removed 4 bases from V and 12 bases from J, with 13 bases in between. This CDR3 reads CASSSILDAQFF. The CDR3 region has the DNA TGTGCCAGCAGTTCTATACTGGACGCGCAGTTCTTC.

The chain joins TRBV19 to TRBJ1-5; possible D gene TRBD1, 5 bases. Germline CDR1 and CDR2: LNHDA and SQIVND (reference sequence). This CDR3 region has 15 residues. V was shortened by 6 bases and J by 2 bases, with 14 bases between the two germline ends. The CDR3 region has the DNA TGTGCCAGTAGGTGGGGGACGGACGGCAATCAGCCCCAGCATTTT. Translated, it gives CASRWGTDGNQPQHF.

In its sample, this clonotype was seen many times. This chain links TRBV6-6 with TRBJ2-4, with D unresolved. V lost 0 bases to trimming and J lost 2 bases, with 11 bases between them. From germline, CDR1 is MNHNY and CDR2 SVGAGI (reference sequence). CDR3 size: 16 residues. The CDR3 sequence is CASSYSIYVSKNIQYF. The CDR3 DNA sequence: TGTGCCAGCAGTTACTCGATTTACGTCTCCAAAAACATTCAGTACTTC.

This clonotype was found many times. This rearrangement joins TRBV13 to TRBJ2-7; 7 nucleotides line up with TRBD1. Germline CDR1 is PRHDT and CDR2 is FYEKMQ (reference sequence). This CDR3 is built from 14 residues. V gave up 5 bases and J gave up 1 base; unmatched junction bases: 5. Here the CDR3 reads CASSRGQSSYEQYF. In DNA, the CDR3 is TGTGCCAGCAGCAGGGGACAGAGTTCCTACGAGCAGTACTTC.

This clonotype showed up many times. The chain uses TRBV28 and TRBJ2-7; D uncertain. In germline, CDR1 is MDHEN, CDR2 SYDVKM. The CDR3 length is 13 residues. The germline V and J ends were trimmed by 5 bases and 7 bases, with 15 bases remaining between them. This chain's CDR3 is CASSLRDPVEQYF. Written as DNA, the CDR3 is TGTGCCAGCAGTCTGAGAGATCCCGTTGAGCAGTACTTC.

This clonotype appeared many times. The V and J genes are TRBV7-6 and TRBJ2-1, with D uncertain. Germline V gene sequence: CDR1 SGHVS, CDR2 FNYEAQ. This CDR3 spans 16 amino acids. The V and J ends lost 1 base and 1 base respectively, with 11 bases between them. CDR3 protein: CASSLEDGRSYNEQFF. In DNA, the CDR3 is TGTGCCAGCAGCTTAGAAGACGGACGATCCTACAATGAGCAGTTCTTC. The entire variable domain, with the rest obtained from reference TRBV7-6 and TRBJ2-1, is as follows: GAGVSQSPRYKVTKRGQDVALRCDPISGHVSLYWYRQALGQGPEFLTYFNYEAQQDKSGLPNDRFSAERPEGSISTLTIQRTEQRDSAMYRCASSLEDGRSYNEQFFGPGTRLTVL.

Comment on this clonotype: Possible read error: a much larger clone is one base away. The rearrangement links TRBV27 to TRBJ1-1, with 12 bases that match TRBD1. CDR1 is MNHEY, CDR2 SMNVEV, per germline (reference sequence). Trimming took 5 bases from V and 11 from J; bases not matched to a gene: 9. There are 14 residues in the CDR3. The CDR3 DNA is TGTGCCAGCAGTCCCGGGACAGGGGGCCTTCGGGCTTTCTTT. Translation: CASSPGTGGLRAFF.

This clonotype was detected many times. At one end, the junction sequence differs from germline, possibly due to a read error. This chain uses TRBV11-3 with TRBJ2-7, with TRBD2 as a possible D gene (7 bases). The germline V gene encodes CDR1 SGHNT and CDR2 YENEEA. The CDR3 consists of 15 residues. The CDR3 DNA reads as TGTGCCAGCAGCTCCGAGGGGGGGCCCTCCTATGAGCAGTACTTC. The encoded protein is CASSSEGGPSYEQYF.

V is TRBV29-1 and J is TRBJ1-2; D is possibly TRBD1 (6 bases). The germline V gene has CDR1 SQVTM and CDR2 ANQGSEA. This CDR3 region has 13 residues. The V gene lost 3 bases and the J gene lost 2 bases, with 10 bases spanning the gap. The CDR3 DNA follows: TGCAGCGTTGAGGGGGCGACGAACTATGGCTACACCTTC. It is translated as CSVEGATNYGYTF.